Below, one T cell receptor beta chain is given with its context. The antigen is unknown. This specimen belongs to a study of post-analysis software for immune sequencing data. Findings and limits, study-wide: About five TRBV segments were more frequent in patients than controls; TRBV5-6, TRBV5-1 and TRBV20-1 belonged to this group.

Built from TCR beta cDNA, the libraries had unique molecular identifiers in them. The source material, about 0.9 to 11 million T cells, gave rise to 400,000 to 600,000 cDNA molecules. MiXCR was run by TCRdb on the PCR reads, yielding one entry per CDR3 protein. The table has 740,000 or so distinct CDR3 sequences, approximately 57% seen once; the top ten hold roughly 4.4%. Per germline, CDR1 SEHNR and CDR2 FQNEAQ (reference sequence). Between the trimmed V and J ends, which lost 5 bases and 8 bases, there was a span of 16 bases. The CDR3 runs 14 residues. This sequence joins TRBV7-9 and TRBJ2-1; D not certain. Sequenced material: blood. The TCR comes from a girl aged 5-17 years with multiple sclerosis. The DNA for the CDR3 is TGTGCCAGCAGCCTACACCGCTCTGTCGATGAGCAGTTCTTC. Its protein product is CASSLHRSVDEQFF.